This T cell receptor (beta chain) was observed in a study of cytomegalovirus exposure and HLA in healthy donors. Whole-study findings and limits: Most TCR sequences were seen very rarely across donors, but some public TCRs occurred in many.

Germline V CDR1 and CDR2: SEHNR, FQNEAQ (reference sequence). V lost 2 bases and J 8 bases, leaving 11 bases between the germline ends. The CDR3 has 13 amino acids. Healthy bone marrow donors made up the cohort. The PCR was carried out with 60 Vbeta primers and 13 Jbeta primers. Assay used: immunoSEQ multiplex PCR; TCRdb lists only in-frame clones, some missing. This table has some 150,000 clones, less than 85% appearing once. This clone was observed a single time. Antigen specificity is unknown. The chain uses TRBV7-9 and TRBJ2-3; D remains unclear. The clonotype was recovered from a male donor in good health and CMV-seronegative. Sequencing input: PBMCs. This chain's CDR3 is CASSLSVGGTQYF. Written as DNA, the CDR3 is TGTGCCAGCAGCTTATCAGTTGGCGGTACGCAGTATTTT.